The rows below give T cell receptor beta chains drawn from one sample of a study of blood T cell repertoires in COVID-19. This table comes from immunoSEQ multiplex PCR, and its TCRdb copy is limited to in-frame clones, with some not included. Of about 210,000 clones listed, 88% are singletons. Sequencing was carried out using peripheral blood. All receptors derive from a man aged 70 or older with acute or convalescent COVID-19. Each CDR3 is given with its conserved first and last residue. Each record gives: D gene, J gene, V gene, clone size, CDR3 DNA, CDR3 protein. D genes are given only for firm matches. Clone size is stated in some rows and not others, as once, few, many or a class when expanded.

>TRBD2|TRBJ2-1|TRBV7-2|.
TGTGCCAGCAGCTTACTAGGACGGGAGGGAGTGGATGAGCAGTTCTTC
CASSLLGREGVDEQFF
>.|TRBJ1-2|TRBV7-9|.
TGTGCCAGCAGCCCGGACATCTATGGCTACACCTTC
CASSPDIYGYTF
>TRBD2|TRBJ2-7|TRBV6-6|once
TGTGCCAGCAGCCGGACTAGCGGGAGCTACGAGCAGTACTTC
CASSRTSGSYEQYF
>TRBD1|TRBJ1-4|TRBV6-2/TRBV6-3|.
TGTGCCAGCAGTTACGCGGGACAGCGGGAAAAACTGTTTTTT
CASSYAGQREKLFF
>.|TRBJ1-4|TRBV20-1|once
TGCAGTGCTTGGGGGCTCTCGAAACTGTTTTTT
CSAWGLSKLFF
>.|TRBJ1-5|TRBV6-5|.
TGTGCCAGCAGTTACTCTGGATTAGGAGATCAGCCCCAGCATTTT
CASSYSGLGDQPQHF
>.|TRBJ2-4|TRBV7-2|.
TGTGCCAGCAGCCAATCAGGGTCGAGCAAAAACATTCAGTACTTC
CASSQSGSSKNIQYF
>TRBD2|TRBJ2-5|TRBV3-1/TRBV3-2|.
TGTGCCAGCAGCCAAGCTATGGGAGGGGAGACCCAGTACTTC
CASSQAMGGETQYF
>.|TRBJ2-1|TRBV3-1/TRBV3-2|.
TGTGCCAGCAGCACTAGACTAGTTGCCTACAATGAGCAGTTCTTC
CASSTRLVAYNEQFF
>TRBD1|TRBJ1-1|TRBV18|.
TGTGCCAGCTCCTGGACAGGGGTCTCAAACACTGAAGCTTTCTTT
CASSWTGVSNTEAFF
>.|TRBJ1-4|TRBV5-1|.
TGCGCCAGCAGGGACAGTCCTAATGAAAAACTGTTTTTT
CASRDSPNEKLFF
>TRBD2|TRBJ2-1|TRBV29-1|.
TGCAGCGTTGAAGGTCGAGTCAGAACTAGCGGCAATGAGCAGTTCTTC
CSVEGRVRTSGNEQFF